This T cell receptor (beta chain) was obtained from a study of blood T cells in healthy people across ages. Study-level points and caveats: Among long-lived donors, naive CD4+ cells were more numerous and diversity higher than in aged donors. Naive T cell percentage showed a strong correlation with the diversity of TCR beta.

With a J-beta primer mix and a sample-barcoded 5' primer, a second PCR ran about 7 to 12 cycles. MiXCR, run by TCRdb on the 5' RACE reads, gives a single entry per CDR3 protein. Among hundreds of thousands of distinct CDR3 sequences listed, about 28% were seen once. Details on this clonotype: Its antigen is currently unknown.

After removal of 3 bases from V and 3 bases from J, the junction contained 11 bases not matched to a gene. This CDR3 is 18 amino acids long. CDR1 DFQATT and CDR2 SNEGSKA come from the germline V gene (reference sequence). The same data also contributed to another study, on T cells of mothers and their children. That source notes: Reads obtained per mother exceeded 9 million TCR beta CDR3 reads, with a few million obtained per child.

V and J are TRBV20-1 and TRBJ2-6, with 10 positions matching TRBD1. This sequence originates from a boy aged 2-9 years in good health. The sequencing sample was made of blood. DNA of the CDR3: TGCAGTGCTAGGGCCACCGGGACAGGGGTTGTTGGGGCCAACGTCCTGACTTTC. Amino acids: CSARATGTGVVGANVLTF.